Following are 21 T cell receptor beta chains from one sample sequenced in a study of blood T cells in healthy people across ages. A second PCR, run for about 6 to 12 cycles, used a sample-barcoded 5' primer plus a J-beta primer mix. TCRdb redid the calling of the 5' RACE reads with MiXCR, one entry per CDR3 protein. The sample gives approximately 1,100,000 distinct CDR3 sequences, 40% to 55% of which show up once; over 15% is in the top ten. The specimen was blood. The receptors were gathered from a woman aged 60 to 75 in good health.

The rearrangement uses TRBV4-1 and TRBJ2-4, with D maybe TRBD1 (6 bases). V was pared by 0 bases and J by 15 bases, with 15 bases between. Germline V lookup: CDR1 MGHRA, CDR2 YSYEKL. CDR3 size: 13 residues. The DNA for the CDR3 is TGCGCCAGCAGCCAAGATTCCGACAGGAAGATGTACTTC. Its protein product is CASSQDSDRKMYF.

The genes are TRBV5-5 and TRBJ2-1, with 8 positions matching TRBD2. CDR3 length: 15 residues. V dropped 2 bases and J dropped 1; count of bases not matched to a gene: 2. CDR1 SGHKS and CDR2 YYEKEE come from the germline V gene (reference sequence). The CDR3 is CASSFGLASYNEQFF. CDR3 sequence (DNA): TGTGCCAGCAGCTTCGGACTAGCTTCCTACAATGAGCAGTTCTTC.

The V call is TRBV29-1, the J call TRBJ2-1; 8 nucleotides line up with TRBD2. V gave up 8 bases and J gave up 0 bases; unmatched junction bases: 15. Germline assignment: CDR1 SQVTM and CDR2 ANQGSEA. The CDR3 loop spans 17 amino acids. The CDR3 nucleotides read TGCAGCACTGAGGGGAGTACTCTAGCGGGCTCCTACAATGAGCAGTTCTTC. Protein: CSTEGSTLAGSYNEQFF.

The chain carries TRBV21-1 and TRBJ1-2; the D call in the table, TRBD1, was not verified against the DNA. TRBV21-1 is a listed pseudogene. The CDR3 has 16 amino acids. The CDR3 bases are TGTGCCAGCAGCAAAGAGGAGGGGGCGTCAATCTATGGCTACACCTTC. This codes for CASSKEEGASIYGYTF.

The rearrangement uses TRBV20-1 and TRBJ1-4, with D uncertain. The germline CDR1 and CDR2 sequences are DFQATT and SNEGSKA (reference sequence). V lost 5 bases and J lost 8, with 15 bases in between. The CDR3 extends over 13 amino acids. DNA for the CDR3: TGCAGTGCTGTGGACTTATCGCCCGAAAAACTGTTTTTT. This codes for CSAVDLSPEKLFF.

In its sample, this clonotype was seen a few times. The genes are TRBV2 and TRBJ2-7; a possible D gene is TRBD1 (5 bases). Trimming took off 7 bases at V and 0 bases at J, with 7 bases between the two ends. Germline V lookup: CDR1 SNHLY, CDR2 FYNNEI. The CDR3 is 12 residues long. CDR3 sequence (DNA): TGTGCCAGCAAAGACAGCTCCTACGAGCAGTACTTC. Amino acid sequence: CASKDSSYEQYF.

V usage is TRBV5-6 and J usage is TRBJ2-7, with a weak D call TRBD1 (6 bases). The CDR3 is 14 amino acids. V was trimmed by 4 bases and J by 6 bases, leaving 17 bases between them. Looked up from germline, CDR1 is SGHDT and CDR2 is YYEEEE. The CDR3 coding sequence is TGTGCCAGCAGCACCGGACAGCGATTCGGCGAGCAGTACTTC. As protein: CASSTGQRFGEQYF.

The chain recombines TRBV6-2 or TRBV6-3 with TRBJ1-5; the D is unclear. Per germline, CDR1 MNHEY and CDR2 SVGEGT. This CDR3 spans 13 amino acids. The ends were cut back, 10 bases at V and 5 bases at J, with 15 bases in the middle. The CDR3 DNA is TGTGCCACCACAGACTCGACGGATCAGCCCCAGCATTTT. Amino acid sequence: CATTDSTDQPQHF.

The CDR3 region has the DNA TGTGCCAGCAGTGGTCCACGCGACAGGGCGTTGGAGACCCAGTACTTC. As protein: CASSGPRDRALETQYF. The chain recombines TRBV12-3 or TRBV12-4 with TRBJ2-5; 7 nucleotides match TRBD1. V trimming: 5 bases; J trimming: 5 bases; junction bases outside the gene matches: 14. The CDR3 spans 16 residues.

This clonotype appeared many times. This rearrangement joins TRBV29-1 to TRBJ2-3; 7 bases map to TRBD2. Germline V gene sequence: CDR1 SQVTM, CDR2 ANQGSEA. The CDR3 is 16 residues long. The trim removed 0 bases at V and 3 bases at J, leaving 9 bases unmatched. CDR3 bases: TGCAGCGTTGAAGATTTAGACGGCGGGAGTACAGATACGCAGTATTTT. Protein: CSVEDLDGGSTDTQYF.

This clonotype was seen repeatedly, ten times or more. The rearrangement links TRBV12-3 or TRBV12-4 to TRBJ1-4, with D possibly being TRBD1 (5 bases). The V end lost 5 bases, the J end lost 3 bases, and 10 bases lay between the germline ends. This CDR3 contains 14 residues. In DNA, the CDR3 is TGTGCCAGCAGTCGGGGCACGGCTAATGAAAAACTGTTTTTT. Amino acids: CASSRGTANEKLFF.

The rearrangement uses TRBV27 and TRBJ2-1, with TRBD2 identical over 7 bases. The V segment lost 0 bases and the J segment 3 bases; nucleotides outside the gene matches: 2. This CDR3 region has 15 residues. CDR1 is MNHEY and CDR2 is SMNVEV in the germline V gene (reference sequence). The CDR3 here is CASSLSAGDYNEQFF. The DNA for the CDR3 is TGTGCCAGCAGTTTATCGGCGGGGGACTACAATGAGCAGTTCTTC.

The rearrangement joins TRBV6-1 to TRBJ1-5; 7 bases match TRBD1. CDR1 MNHNS and CDR2 SASEGT come from the germline V gene. This CDR3 has 16 residues. V trimming: 4 bases; J trimming: 2 bases; junction bases outside the gene matches: 8. CDR3 amino acids: CASSATSQGGNQPQHF. CDR3 nucleotides: TGTGCCAGCAGTGCCACATCCCAGGGGGGCAATCAGCCCCAGCATTTT.

CDR3 sequence: CASSSENSYEQYF. CDR3 coding DNA: TGTGCCAGCAGTTCAGAGAACTCCTACGAGCAGTACTTC. The genes are TRBV12-3 or TRBV12-4 and TRBJ2-7; D is undetermined. Trimming left V 4 bases short and J 0 bases short, with 7 bases between. The CDR3 runs 13 residues.

This sequence joins TRBV5-1 and TRBJ2-3; maybe TRBD1 (6 bases). Trimming removed 0 bases from V and 2 bases from J, with 13 bases in between. The CDR3 has 16 residues. In germline, CDR1 is SGHRS, CDR2 YFSETQ. The CDR3 coding sequence is TGCGCCAGCAGCTTGGGACAGGACCCTGCCACAGATACGCAGTATTTT. This codes for CASSLGQDPATDTQYF.

The V call is TRBV3-1, the J call TRBJ2-5; the D is unclear. V lost 0 bases and J 1 base, leaving 6 bases between the germline ends. CDR3 length: 14 residues. Germline lookup yields CDR1 LGHDT and CDR2 YNNKEL (reference sequence). For the CDR3, the DNA is TGTGCCAGCAGCCAAGAGGGAACCCAAGAGACCCAGTACTTC. This gives the protein CASSQEGTQETQYF.

The chain employs TRBV7-2 and TRBJ2-5; the match to TRBD2 covers 14 bases. V lost 6 bases and J lost 4; bases outside the gene matches: 7. CDR1 is SGHTA and CDR2 is FQGNSA in the germline V gene. The CDR3 sequence is 16 residues long. The CDR3 here is CASSRLAGGRGETQYF. The CDR3 DNA is TGTGCCAGCAGTCGACTAGCGGGAGGGCGTGGAGAGACCCAGTACTTC.

The rearrangement links TRBV5-1 to TRBJ2-5; D remains ambiguous. V gave up 0 bases and J gave up 1 base, with 7 bases separating them. This CDR3 spans 14 amino acids. Germline V gene lookup returns CDR1 SGHRS and CDR2 YFSETQ. CDR3: CASSLAVIQETQYF. The CDR3 region has the DNA TGCGCCAGCAGCTTGGCCGTCATCCAAGAGACCCAGTACTTC.

J is TRBJ2-7 and V is TRBV15, with 8 nucleotides matching TRBD1. Germline trimming cut 1 base from V and 5 bases from J; bases unmatched to any gene: 1. CDR1 and CDR2 (germline): LNHNV, YYDKDF (reference sequence). The CDR3 runs 13 residues. The CDR3 DNA follows: TGTGCCACCAGCAGAGCACAGGGGGACGAGCAGTACTTC. Translation: CATSRAQGDEQYF.

The sample holds a few counts of this clonotype. V and J are TRBV7-2 and TRBJ2-7; D uncertain. Germline loops: CDR1 SGHTA, CDR2 FQGNSA. V lost 1 base and J lost 0, with 10 bases in between. CDR3 length: 15 residues. CDR3 DNA sequence: TGTGCCAGCAGCTTAGAACCACGAAGCTCCTACGAGCAGTACTTC. Its protein product is CASSLEPRSSYEQYF.

The chain links TRBV27 to TRBJ1-5; D gene unclear. Germline-derived CDR1 and CDR2 are MNHEY and SMNVEV (reference sequence). V lost 8 bases to trimming and J lost 3 bases, with 11 bases between them. CDR3 length equals 13 residues. The CDR3 loop reads CASSTNFNQPQHF. CDR3 nucleotides: TGTGCCAGCTCCACAAATTTCAATCAGCCCCAGCATTTT.